This T cell receptor beta chain was observed in a study of technical replicates of blood from a handful of donors. Assay used: immunoSEQ multiplex PCR; TCRdb lists only in-frame clones, some missing. Among fewer than 90,000 clones, roughly 93% were seen once, and the ten largest hold under 0.3%. This clone has only one observation. Sequenced input: T cells isolated from PBMCs. This receptor was obtained from a human donor in good health.

The CDR3 DNA sequence: TGCGCCAGCAGCTCCATACTTCAGCCCCAGCATTTT. As protein: CASSSILQPQHF. The J gene is TRBJ1-5, the V gene TRBV5-1, with D hard to call. V lost 3 bases and J lost 6, with 7 bases in between. The V gene's germline CDR1 is SGHRS and CDR2 YFSETQ. The CDR3 runs to 12 residues.